The present entry profiles one TCR beta chain with its context. The sample comes from a study of cytomegalovirus exposure and HLA in healthy donors. The PCR used 60 Vbeta and 13 Jbeta primers. Here immunoSEQ multiplex PCR was the method, and the copy in TCRdb shows in-frame clones only, minus some. The table includes about 200,000 clones, roughly 84% detected once. CDR1 is SGHVS, CDR2 FNYEAQ, per germline. This CDR3 is 17 amino acids long. Unmatched junction bases numbered 6, after V lost 2 bases and J lost 2 bases. The sequencing input was PBMCs. The receptor was derived from a girl aged 10 to 17 in good health and CMV-seronegative. The chain couples TRBV7-6 to TRBJ2-1, with 10 bases identical to TRBD2. The CDR3 DNA reads TGTGCCAGCAGCTTATCCGTGCTAGCGGGGGCCTACAATGAGCAGTTCTTC. It codes for CASSLSVLAGAYNEQFF.